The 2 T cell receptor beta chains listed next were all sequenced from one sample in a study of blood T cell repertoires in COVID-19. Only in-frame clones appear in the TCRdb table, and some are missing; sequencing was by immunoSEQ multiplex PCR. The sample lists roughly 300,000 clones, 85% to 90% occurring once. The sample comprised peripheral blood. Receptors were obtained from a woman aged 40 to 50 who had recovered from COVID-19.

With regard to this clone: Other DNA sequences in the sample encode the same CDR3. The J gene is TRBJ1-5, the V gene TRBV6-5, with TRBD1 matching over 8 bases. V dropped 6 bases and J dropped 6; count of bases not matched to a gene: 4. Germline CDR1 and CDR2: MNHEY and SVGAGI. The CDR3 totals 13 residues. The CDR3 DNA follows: TGTGCCAGCAGCACAGGGGGGGGTCAGCCCCAGCATTTT. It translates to CASSTGGGQPQHF.

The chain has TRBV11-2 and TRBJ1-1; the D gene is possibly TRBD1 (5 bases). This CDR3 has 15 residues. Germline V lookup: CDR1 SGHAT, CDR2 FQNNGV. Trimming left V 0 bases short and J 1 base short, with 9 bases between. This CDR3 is CASSLEYQGNTEAFF. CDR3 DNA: TGTGCCAGCAGCTTAGAATACCAGGGGAACACTGAAGCTTTCTTT.